This TCR beta chain originates from a study of cytomegalovirus exposure and HLA in healthy donors. Note on this clone: Its antigen is unknown.

From germline, CDR1 is SGHRS and CDR2 YFSETQ. J lost 7 bases, V lost 1 base, and 11 bases had no gene match. The CDR3 length is 17 residues. Primers for the PCR totalled 60 Vbeta and 13 Jbeta. The method was immunoSEQ multiplex PCR; TCRdb's version includes in-frame clones alone and lacks a portion of them. The data include roughly 73,000 clones; the top ten clones carry around 7.5%. General study points: Reports showed the classifier diagnosing cytomegalovirus status with high specificity and sensitivity. In a later analysis, an Asian-associated ancestry cluster reportedly showed fewer N-insertions than the approximately 640-donor mean.

Source material: PBMCs. The receptor comes from a female donor in good health and CMV-seropositive. This chain links TRBV5-1 with TRBJ2-1, with 10 bases aligning to TRBD1. The chain's CDR3 is CASSLSSGQGFWNEQFF. The CDR3 nucleotides read TGCGCCAGCAGCTTGTCTTCGGGACAGGGGTTTTGGAATGAGCAGTTCTTC.